The sequence of this T cell receptor (beta chain) was determined in a study of T-cell memory formation after mild COVID-19. Study context: Largely donor-specific sequence clusters came from two donors.

This clonotype has a handful of counts. Trimming pared 4 bases from V and 15 bases from J, leaving 17 bases between. Germline V gene sequence: CDR1 KGHDR, CDR2 SFDVKD. The CDR3 has 13 amino acids. From the 5' RACE reads, TCRdb called clonotypes with MiXCR, one entry per CDR3 protein. The sample contains around 310,000 distinct CDR3 sequences, 15% to 20% of which appear only once. The chain recombines TRBV24-1 with TRBJ1-4; no clear D. The TCR originated in a man between 18 and 35 years old who had mild COVID-19 (a few samples of this study predate the infection). Cell type and time point are not known. Input material: PBMCs or a T cell subset sorted from them (not recorded which). The CDR3 DNA sequence: TGTGCCACCAGTGACCCCGGCCCAGGAAGGTTGTTTTTT. Its translation: CATSDPGPGRLFF.